The 11 T cell receptor beta chains presented below share a single source sample, sequenced in a study of cytomegalovirus exposure and HLA in healthy donors. The primer mix had 60 Vbeta and 13 Jbeta primers. TCRdb's table, derived via immunoSEQ multiplex PCR, lists solely in-frame clones and lacks some. This table has 100,000 to 150,000 clones, 80% to 85% appearing once. Input material: PBMCs. The receptor set was obtained from a woman in her fifties or sixties in good health and CMV-seropositive.

The chain joins TRBV21-1 to TRBJ2-1; the D call TRBD2 from the table was never checked on the DNA. TRBV21-1 is shown as a pseudogene. This CDR3 region has 15 residues. CDR3 amino acids: CASSWGLPWRNEQFF. The CDR3 DNA is TGTGCCAGCAGCTGGGGACTACCCTGGAGGAATGAGCAGTTCTTC.

The rearrangement links TRBV18 to TRBJ1-1; D not resolved. CDR3 length equals 15 residues. In germline, CDR1 is KGHSH, CDR2 LQKENI. V was cut by 2 bases and J by 3 bases, with 13 bases left in between. DNA for the CDR3: TGTGCCAGCTCACCAGGCAACGGGAGGGACACTGAAGCTTTCTTT. This sequence encodes CASSPGNGRDTEAFF.

The chain joins TRBV30 to TRBJ2-4; D might be TRBD1 (5 bases). Germline CDR1 and CDR2: GTSNPN and SVGIG (reference sequence). The CDR3 runs 16 residues. The ends were cut back, 4 bases at V and 1 base at J, with 17 bases in the middle. CDR3 nucleotides: TGTGCCTGGACCAAATCCCGGACACCGGCCAAAAACATTCAGTACTTC. This translates into CAWTKSRTPAKNIQYF.

The V gene is TRBV7-8, the J gene TRBJ1-1, with 7 bases lining up with TRBD1. The CDR3 is made up of 14 amino acids. V was clipped by 5 bases and J by 5 bases; unmatched bases: 8. CDR1 is SGHVS, CDR2 FQNEAQ, per germline. The CDR3 is CASSPTGESTEAFF. DNA of the CDR3: TGTGCCAGCAGCCCAACAGGGGAATCAACTGAAGCTTTCTTT.

J is TRBJ2-1 and V is TRBV12-2; the D segment call TRBD2 is taken from the table without a DNA check. TRBV12-2 is labeled a pseudogene. The CDR3 sequence is 17 residues long. CDR3 sequence reads: CASRFERPSGAYNEQFF. DNA for the CDR3: TGTGCAAGTCGCTTCGAGAGACCTAGCGGGGCCTACAATGAGCAGTTCTTC.

This clone has more than one count but fewer than ten. The V call is TRBV18, the J call TRBJ2-3, with TRBD1 matching 9 bases. CDR1 and CDR2 from the germline V gene are KGHSH and LQKENI. V lost 2 bases, J lost 1 base, and 7 bases stayed unmatched. The CDR3 runs 17 residues. The CDR3: CASSPTGGEAGTDTQYF. Written as DNA, the CDR3 is TGTGCCAGCTCACCAACAGGGGGCGAGGCTGGCACAGATACGCAGTATTTT.

This chain joins TRBV19 and TRBJ2-3; D is unresolved. The V gene's germline CDR1 is LNHDA and CDR2 SQIVND (reference sequence). V dropped 3 bases and J dropped 2 bases, with 9 bases sitting between them. The CDR3 has 14 residues. The chain's CDR3 is CASSMGRATDTQYF. For the CDR3, the DNA is TGTGCCAGTAGTATGGGCAGAGCCACAGATACGCAGTATTTT.

This chain links TRBV18 with TRBJ1-5; D gene ambiguous. The CDR3 runs 15 residues. CDR1 is KGHSH and CDR2 is LQKENI in the germline V gene. V was cut by 0 bases and J by 4 bases, with 10 bases left in between. CDR3 nucleotide sequence: TGTGCCAGCTCACCACCCGGGATGAGAAATCAGCCCCAGCATTTT. This codes for CASSPPGMRNQPQHF.

V gene TRBV7-2 combines with J gene TRBJ2-7, with TRBD2 matching 7 bases. Trimming at V came to 1 base and at J to 3 bases, leaving 6 bases not matched to a gene. The germline CDR1 and CDR2 sequences are SGHTA and FQGNSA. The CDR3 spans 15 residues. The CDR3 here is CASSLGGGIIYEQYF. As DNA, the CDR3 is TGTGCCAGCAGCTTAGGCGGGGGTATCATCTACGAGCAGTACTTC.

The V gene is TRBV21-1, the J gene TRBJ2-5; the D call TRBD1 from the table was never checked on the DNA. TRBV21-1 is recorded as a pseudogene. The CDR3 has 16 amino acids. The CDR3 nucleotides are TGTGCCAGCAGCAAAGCGCGGCAGGGGTCGAGAGAGACCCAGTACTTC. Translating gives CASSKARQGSRETQYF.

The chain recombines TRBV11-3 with TRBJ2-3; a weak D match, TRBD2 (5 bases). V was pared by 5 bases and J by 3 bases, with 21 bases between. This CDR3 comprises 17 residues. CDR1 SGHNT and CDR2 YENEEA come from the germline V gene. This CDR3 is CASSKEVWLAGTDTQYF. CDR3 nucleotides: TGTGCCAGCAGCAAAGAGGTTTGGCTAGCTGGGACAGATACGCAGTATTTT.